Below are 13 T cell receptor beta chains sequenced from a single sample in a study of cytomegalovirus exposure and HLA in healthy donors. It was with 60 Vbeta and 13 Jbeta primers that the PCR ran. Profiled with immunoSEQ multiplex PCR; TCRdb holds only in-frame clones, not every one. The table for this sample gives about 200,000 clones. Specimen: PBMCs. All receptors derive from a man under 40 in good health and CMV-seronegative.

This sequence joins TRBV29-1 and TRBJ2-5; tentatively, D is TRBD1 (7 bases). Germline CDR1 and CDR2: SQVTM and ANQGSEA. The CDR3 runs to 14 residues. Trimming cost V 2 bases and J 2 bases, with 12 bases left between them. The CDR3 reads CSVERSGGQETQYF. CDR3 in DNA: TGCAGCGTTGAAAGGTCAGGGGGGCAAGAGACCCAGTACTTC.

V is TRBV7-9 and J is TRBJ2-1; a weak D match, TRBD2 (5 bases). CDR1 and CDR2 (germline): SEHNR, FQNEAQ (reference sequence). The V end lost 3 bases, the J end lost 4 bases, and 13 bases lay between the germline ends. The length of the CDR3 is 15 residues. For the CDR3, the DNA is TGTGCCAGCAGCTTGATTCTAGCAGAGTACAATGAGCAGTTCTTC. This translates into CASSLILAEYNEQFF. The full variable domain, completed using reference TRBV7-9 and TRBJ2-1, is DTGVSQNPRHKITKRGQNVTFRCDPISEHNRLYWYRQTLGQGPEFLTYFQNEAQLEKSRLLSDRFSAERPKGSFSTLEIQRTEQGDSAMYLCASSLILAEYNEQFFGPGTRLTVL.

The rearrangement joins TRBV6-5 to TRBJ1-2; TRBD1 aligns across 8 bases. V dropped 2 bases and J dropped 7; count of bases not matched to a gene: 6. Germline assignment: CDR1 MNHEY and CDR2 SVGAGI. The CDR3 totals 14 residues. The CDR3 spells CASSYERTGSGYTF. Here the CDR3 DNA reads TGTGCCAGCAGTTACGAGCGGACAGGGAGTGGCTACACCTTC.

The rearrangement joins TRBV7-2 to TRBJ1-1, with D possibly matching TRBD1 (6 bases). Germline CDR1 and CDR2: SGHTA and FQGNSA. Trimming stripped 0 bases from V and 3 bases from J, with 17 bases between. The CDR3 is 17 residues long. The CDR3 protein is CASSLAWGPGGDTEAFF. As DNA, the CDR3 is TGTGCCAGCAGCTTAGCATGGGGGCCGGGGGGCGACACTGAAGCTTTCTTT.

The chain uses TRBV19 and TRBJ1-5; tentative D call: TRBD1 (5 bases). The CDR3 runs to 14 residues. V lost 6 bases and J 3 bases, leaving 12 bases between the germline ends. Germline CDR1 and CDR2: LNHDA and SQIVND (reference sequence). The CDR3 is CASSLRQYNQPQHF. The CDR3 DNA follows: TGTGCCAGTAGCCTTAGACAGTACAATCAGCCCCAGCATTTT.

The chain couples TRBV7-7 to TRBJ2-2, with D unresolved. The V gene's germline CDR1 is SSHAT and CDR2 FNYEAQ (reference sequence). This CDR3 contains 14 residues. V was trimmed by 0 bases and J by 6 bases, leaving 8 bases between them. The CDR3: CASSLAGLAGELFF. DNA of the CDR3: TGTGCCAGCAGCTTAGCGGGCTTGGCCGGGGAGCTGTTTTTT.

The chain links TRBV6-5 to TRBJ2-7; D remains unclear. The CDR3 covers 15 residues. In germline, CDR1 is MNHEY, CDR2 SVGAGI. With 6 bases removed from V and 4 bases from J, the gap between germline ends came to 19 bases. CDR3: CASSRESASGYEQYF. CDR3 sequence (DNA): TGTGCCAGCAGCCGCGAATCGGCTAGTGGTTACGAGCAGTACTTC.

V gene TRBV7-9 combines with J gene TRBJ1-1, with D hard to call. V was clipped by 2 bases and J by 8 bases, with 9 bases between them. Germline V gives CDR1 SEHNR, CDR2 FQNEAQ (reference sequence). The CDR3 is 12 residues long. The CDR3 reads CASSLNTVEAFF. The CDR3 bases are TGTGCCAGCAGCTTAAATACAGTCGAAGCTTTCTTT.

This sequence joins TRBV6-5 and TRBJ1-1; D is undetermined. The germline V gene encodes CDR1 MNHEY and CDR2 SVGAGI. The CDR3 is 13 residues long. The V end lost 0 bases, the J end lost 11 bases, and 13 bases lay between the germline ends. The CDR3 protein is CASSYSKVKRAFF. CDR3 nucleotides: TGTGCCAGCAGTTACTCGAAAGTTAAGCGGGCTTTCTTT.

This chain joins TRBV9 and TRBJ2-2; possibly TRBD2 for D (5 bases). Trimming pared 0 bases from V and 4 bases from J, leaving 13 bases between. CDR1 SGDLS and CDR2 YYNGEE come from the germline V gene. This CDR3 spans 16 amino acids. The CDR3 sequence: CASSVGSVVSTGELFF. CDR3 nucleotides: TGTGCCAGCAGCGTAGGTAGCGTCGTTAGCACCGGGGAGCTGTTTTTT.

The genes are TRBV6-6 and TRBJ1-1, with TRBD1 identical over 9 bases. With 7 bases clipped from V and 8 bases from J, the junction kept 8 bases outside the gene matches. There are 13 residues in the CDR3. Germline CDR1 reads MNHNY; CDR2 reads SVGAGI (reference sequence). CDR3 sequence (DNA): TGTGCCAGCATCGAGGGACAGGGCGTAGAAGCTTTCTTT. Protein product: CASIEGQGVEAFF.

This sequence joins TRBV6-5 and TRBJ1-5; 7 bases fit TRBD1. J gave up 5 bases and V 2 bases, and 3 bases lay outside the gene matches. CDR1 MNHEY and CDR2 SVGAGI come from the germline V gene. CDR3 length: 14 amino acids. DNA of the CDR3: TGTGCCAGCAGTTACCGAACAGGGGATCAGCCCCAGCATTTT. It is translated as CASSYRTGDQPQHF.

The rearrangement uses TRBV5-8 and TRBJ1-5; D may be TRBD1 (5 bases). This CDR3 spans 15 amino acids. Deletions cut 0 bases from V and 4 bases from J, with 11 bases between. The germline gives CDR1 SGHTS, CDR2 YDEGEE. The CDR3 loop reads CASSLEWEGNQPQHF. In DNA, the CDR3 is TGTGCCAGCAGCTTGGAGTGGGAGGGGAATCAGCCCCAGCATTTT.